What follows is one T cell receptor (beta chain) and its context. Its antigen is currently unknown. This sequence may be a read error, since a much larger clone differs from it by one base. The CDR3 sequence is 13 residues long. Looked up from germline, CDR1 is LGHDT and CDR2 is YNNKEL (reference sequence). RNA transcripts gave rise to amplified TCR beta CDR3 regions. A first-round RT-PCR of the TCR CDR3 used the HTBI primer set. MiXCR, applied by TCRdb to the multiplex PCR reads, yields one record per CDR3 protein. Altogether around 450,000 distinct CDR3 sequences are present, approximately 13% being singletons, with the ten largest covering about 5%. This record belongs to a study of T cells in Graves' hyperthyroidism and ophthalmopathy. Whole-study results and caveats: The model anticipated ophthalmopathy a median about six months pre-onset.

This TCR was sampled from a woman under 30 with Graves' hyperthyroidism. The chain links TRBV3-1 to TRBJ1-1; D uncertain. The specimen was blood. This CDR3 is CAGSYQPDTEAFF. For the CDR3, the DNA is TGTGCCGGCAGCTACCAGCCCGACACTGAAGCTTTCTTT.